The text below deals with one T cell receptor (beta chain). Antigen unknown. The libraries were made with immunoSEQ v3.0 at survey level. TCRdb's copy holds only in-frame clones and misses some; the assay was immunoSEQ multiplex PCR. The sample yields about 15,000 clones, more than 70% seen once. These data belong to a study of long-term antiretroviral therapy in people with HIV. Findings of the study overall: Whereas controls had wider CDR3 length ranges, HIV repertoires had narrower ones. Samples were collected from about 2003 to 2018 under possibly less effective ART regimens.

The V gene's germline CDR1 is SGHTA and CDR2 FQGNSA. This CDR3 region has 18 residues. Germline trimming cut 2 bases from V and 0 bases from J; bases unmatched to any gene: 10. This TCR was recovered from a man aged 45-60 years with HIV. The sample here was unsorted PBMCs, taken 6.9 years after starting antiretroviral therapy. This chain connects TRBV7-2 to TRBJ2-1, with 7 bases fitting TRBD1. The chain's CDR3 is CASSLYPGDRSSYNEQFF. The CDR3 nucleotides are TGTGCCAGCAGCTTATACCCCGGGGACAGAAGCTCCTACAATGAGCAGTTCTTC.